This TCR beta chain was sequenced in a study of control samples from healthy donors and cancer patients. The method was immunoSEQ multiplex PCR; TCRdb's version includes in-frame clones alone and lacks a portion of them. The sample lists about 120,000 clones, 75% to 90% seen once, with approximately 1.1% in the top ten. Germline V gene sequence: CDR1 SGHKS, CDR2 YYEKEE (reference sequence). Trimming cost V 4 bases and J 0 bases, with 15 bases left between them. The CDR3 runs to 16 residues. Material for sequencing was PBMCs. The sequence came from a woman aged 45-65 years with colorectal cancer. The chain links TRBV5-5 to TRBJ2-3; D possibly corresponds to TRBD1 (6 bases). CDR3: CASSPHGGSSTDTQYF. For the CDR3, the DNA is TGTGCCAGCAGCCCCCATGGGGGCAGTAGCACAGATACGCAGTATTTT. The full variable domain, in which reference TRBV5-5 and TRBJ2-3 provide the parts outside the CDR3, is DAGVTQSPTHLIKTRGQQVTLRCSPISGHKSVSWYQQVLGQGPQFIFQYYEKEERGRGNFPDRFSARQFPNYSSELNVNALLLGDSALYLCASSPHGGSSTDTQYFGPGTRLTVL.